The T cell receptor beta chain described here comes from a study of blood T cell repertoires in COVID-19 (dated by TCRdb to the early 2020s). The study in broad terms: Samples covering the acute and convalescent phases of COVID-19 were provided by collaborators in the United States, Italy and Spain. The prospective study material was composed of cDNA or gDNA derived from T cells, B-cell-depleted T cells, or PBMCs. Subjects who had been exposed to COVID-19, were actively infected with it, or had recovered from it provided the deeply sampled blood TCRbeta repertoires that made up the dataset. The repertoires were released in a freely available public database intended as a resource for research on the immune response to SARS-CoV-2. The samples were drawn from the first 160 participants of the ongoing ImmuneRACE study and from over a thousand subjects provided by 6 global collaborators. The sample metadata nearly always contained a de-identified subject ID, COVID-19 status, age in years and sex. Where HLA class I and class II types were available, the types were taken from metadata supplied by the sample provider, not from assay-based typing. Broad study findings and their caveats: The quantity of clinical and demographic metadata differed by source and by participant and was supplied without curation.

TCRbeta CDR3 regions were amplified from genomic DNA using the immunoSEQ Assay, a bias-controlled multiplex PCR. Per the original workflow: Within the assay, amplification of reference gene primers was used to estimate how many nucleated cells each sample contained. To quantify the absolute abundance of each unique TCRbeta CDR3 rearrangement, sequence reads were collapsed and filtered. For each sample, productive Simpson clonality was calculated as the square root of Simpson's diversity index across productive rearrangements. TCRdb carries this immuneACCESS record with in-frame sequences only. Its versions omit some clonotypes, under half of them owing to an unresolved V gene in the studies checked, with the rest unexplained. V and J calls and clone size are those listed in that table; D and trimming were worked out from the DNA. In this sample the table shows about 160,000 clones, 60% to 85% of which occur a single time. The ten top clones hold 7.5% to 8.5% of the sample.

The cysteine opens and the phenylalanine closes a CDR3 of 15 amino acids. Only the CDR3 DNA stays, 45 bases, in frame from base 1. V is pared back by 5 bases and J by 5 bases, with 18 bases lying between the germline termini. The germline V gene (reference sequence) gives CDR1 as LNHDA and CDR2 as SQIVND. At one collaborating source in Seattle, patients were enrolled during active infection and were followed longitudinally through the course of disease. Each collaborating institution followed its own protocols to collect whole blood in K2EDTA tubes. Collaborator samples were shipped for TCRbeta analysis as frozen whole blood, isolated PBMCs, or DNA extracted from either sample type. As concerns this clone: This receptor's antigen is unknown. Base qualities are not provided; no much larger clone lies one nucleotide away.

What was sequenced was peripheral blood. The chain was built from TRBV19 and TRBJ2-5, with TRBD1 perhaps the D gene, on 6 matching bases. The sequence derives from a woman aged 55-69 years with COVID-19, enrolled during active disease. The CDR3 reads as follows: CASSSPTGTSETQYF. Here is the DNA: TGTGCCAGTAGTTCTCCGACCGGGACAAGCGAGACCCAGTACTTC.